This T cell receptor beta chain was documented in a study of CD8+ T cells in alopecia areata. Study results and caveats: Higher clonality and more expanded CD8+ clones appeared in lesional than normal scalp. Among patients, TCR sharing was less clear than in mice, a difference possibly due in part to HLA diversity in the patient population. Sequencing of scalp samples also captures resident alphabeta T cells of normal skin.

RNA extraction was followed by reverse transcription into cDNA, which acted as the sequencing template. Measured with immunoSEQ multiplex PCR; TCRdb has only the in-frame clones, and not every one. The top ten clones hold approximately 4.3% of a sample with approximately 150,000 clones, about three fifths of them seen once. With respect to this clone: Its antigen is not known.

It was from PBMCs that CD4+ and CD8+ T cells were sorted. Germline CDR1 and CDR2: MGHDK and SYGVNS. The CDR3 length is 12 residues. V shed 3 bases and J shed 5 bases, with 7 bases lying between them. The genes are TRBV25-1 and TRBJ1-2; D unresolved. This TCR derives from a human donor in good health. The specimen was CD4+ T cells sorted from blood. The CDR3 reads CASSDRIYGYTF. The CDR3 DNA is TGTGCCAGCAGTGACAGGATTTATGGCTACACCTTC.